This section outlines one T cell receptor beta chain sequence together with its context. What it binds is not known. This record belongs to a study of T cell responses to AZD1222 COVID-19 vaccine. General observations from the study: Baseline serostatus was positive in only a handful of AZD1222 recipients. Two AZD1222 doses significantly raised spike-specific TCR breadth and depth over controls.

Profiling relied on immunoSEQ multiplex PCR, and the TCRdb table lists in-frame clones only, not all of them. This sample yields 150,000 or so clones, of which approximately 87% are seen a single time; just over 9% belongs to the top ten. The ends were cut back, 1 base at V and 5 bases at J, with 5 bases in the middle. This CDR3 has 12 amino acids. The germline V gene has CDR1 LGHNT and CDR2 FRNRAP. This TCR was recovered from an adult who received the AZD1222 COVID-19 vaccine. The source was peripheral blood, collected 28 days after the second AZD1222 dose. This chain links TRBV12-5 with TRBJ2-5; no definite D call. The CDR3 nucleotides read TGTGCTAGTGGTTTGGGCCCGGAGACCCAGTACTTC. Translation gives CASGLGPETQYF. The full variable domain, with the rest looked up from reference TRBV12-5 and TRBJ2-5, is DARVTQTPRHKVTEMGQEVTMRCQPILGHNTVFWYRQTMMQGLELLAYFRNRAPLDDSGMPKDRFSAEMPDATLATLKIQPSEPRDSAVYFCASGLGPETQYFGPGTRLLVL.